The clone carrying this T cell receptor beta chain was picked up one time. This sample stems from a study of blood T cell repertoires in COVID-19. Turning to the study itself: COVID-19 samples, acute and convalescent, were from the United States, Italy and Spain.

Germline V gives CDR1 LGHDT, CDR2 YNNKEL (reference sequence). The CDR3 length is 12 residues. Trimming stripped 3 bases from V and 1 base from J, with 3 bases between. Sequencing used immunoSEQ multiplex PCR; TCRdb keeps in-frame clones, though not all of them. The table shows over 250,000 clones, with approximately 83% occurring only once. Material for sequencing was peripheral blood. The sequence came from a woman between 65 and 79 years old with acute or convalescent COVID-19. The chain uses TRBV3-1 (or the pseudogene TRBV3-2) and TRBJ1-2; D not resolved. In DNA form, the CDR3 reads TGTGCCAGCAGCCAGAGTAACTATGGCTACACCTTC. Its translation: CASSQSNYGYTF.